The 22 T cell receptor beta chains below were found in one sample sequenced in a study of T cell responses to AZD1222 COVID-19 vaccine. Only in-frame clones appear in the TCRdb table, and some are missing; sequencing was by immunoSEQ multiplex PCR. The repertoire holds roughly 150,000 clones, with around 90% as singletons. The material sequenced was peripheral blood, taken 28 days after the second AZD1222 dose. The receptors originated from an adult who received the AZD1222 COVID-19 vaccine.

This chain connects TRBV19 to TRBJ1-1, with TRBD1 matching over 10 bases. V was pared by 8 bases and J by 1 base, with 7 bases of the junction left unmatched. The CDR3 is made up of 15 amino acids. In germline, CDR1 is LNHDA, CDR2 SQIVND (reference sequence). CDR3 residues: CASLLRQGANTEAFF. The CDR3 DNA is TGTGCCAGTCTTTTAAGACAGGGGGCGAACACTGAAGCTTTCTTT.

This sequence joins TRBV18 and TRBJ2-7, with D possibly TRBD2 on 5 matching bases. Trimming pared 5 bases from V and 0 bases from J, leaving 14 bases between. The germline CDR1 and CDR2 sequences are KGHSH and LQKENI. The CDR3 sequence is 15 residues long. The CDR3 DNA sequence: TGTGCCAGCTCAACCCGGGAAACCACCTCCTACGAGCAGTACTTC. Translated: CASSTRETTSYEQYF.

This clone occurred once. The chain is built from TRBV2 and TRBJ1-4, with 8 bases identical to TRBD1. The CDR3 is 15 residues long. The germline CDR1 and CDR2 sequences are SNHLY and FYNNEI. The V and J ends lost 8 bases and 3 bases, in that order; junction bases with no gene match: 8. CDR3 sequence (DNA): TGTGCCAGCCAAGCCCAGGGGGCTGCTAATGAAAAACTGTTTTTT. It yields the protein CASQAQGAANEKLFF.

This rearrangement joins TRBV29-1 to TRBJ1-2; D gene uncertain. Germline V CDR1 and CDR2: SQVTM, ANQGSEA. V was clipped by 5 bases and J by 2 bases, with 6 bases between them. The CDR3 length is 11 residues. The CDR3 nucleotides are TGCAGCGTTCACCTGAACTATGGCTACACCTTC. Protein product: CSVHLNYGYTF. The full variable domain, completed using reference TRBV29-1 and TRBJ1-2, is SAVISQKPSRDICQRGTSLTIQCQVDSQVTMMFWYRQQPGQSLTLIATANQGSEATYESGFVIDKFPISRPNLTFSTLTVSNMSPEDSSIYLCSVHLNYGYTFGSGTRLTVV.

The chain combines TRBV24-1 with TRBJ1-2, with a tentative D call TRBD1 (5 bases). The CDR3 runs to 13 residues. V lost 2 bases and J 2 bases, leaving 5 bases between the germline ends. In germline, CDR1 is KGHDR, CDR2 SFDVKD. CDR3 bases: TGTGCCACCAGTGATTACAGGAACTATGGCTACACCTTC. Amino acid sequence: CATSDYRNYGYTF.

The rearrangement joins TRBV7-3 to TRBJ2-1; a possible D gene is TRBD1 (6 bases). Germline lookup yields CDR1 SGHTA and CDR2 FQGTGA. V was shortened by 4 bases and J by 3 bases, with 16 bases between the two germline ends. The CDR3 has 16 amino acids. The CDR3 region is CASSSTPTGIYNEQFF. The CDR3 region has the DNA TGTGCCAGCAGCTCCACCCCAACAGGGATCTACAATGAGCAGTTCTTC.

This clone occurred a few times. The chain couples TRBV6-2 or TRBV6-3 to TRBJ2-2, with 10 positions matching TRBD2. The junction had 0 bases not matched to a gene; V was cut back by 2 bases and J by 6 bases. Germline CDR1 and CDR2: MNHEY and SVGEGT. This CDR3 has 14 residues. CDR3 bases: TGTGCCAGCAGTTACCTAGCGGGAGCCGGGGAGCTGTTTTTT. The encoded protein is CASSYLAGAGELFF.

This clone was seen a single time. V gene TRBV5-5 combines with J gene TRBJ1-5; the D is unclear. Germline V CDR1 and CDR2: SGHKS, YYEKEE (reference sequence). Between the trimmed V and J ends, which lost 2 bases and 4 bases, there was a span of 13 bases. The CDR3 loop spans 15 amino acids. The CDR3 bases are TGTGCCAGCAGCTTCTTGGACGGCCAGAATCAGCCCCAGCATTTT. The encoded protein is CASSFLDGQNQPQHF.

As for this clone: One end of the junction is discordant with germline, which a read error may explain. The chain couples TRBV11-2 to TRBJ2-1; no clear D gene. CDR1 and CDR2 (germline): SGHAT, FQNNGV. The CDR3 extends over 15 amino acids. This CDR3 reads CASSVDWIPYNEQFF. The CDR3 DNA is TGTGCCAGCAGCGTAGACTGGATACCCTACAATGAGCAGTTCTTC.

The chain has TRBV6-2 or TRBV6-3 and TRBJ2-1; 7 bases match TRBD1. V was pared by 6 bases and J by 6 bases, with 8 bases of the junction left unmatched. The V gene's germline CDR1 is MNHEY and CDR2 SVGEGT. The CDR3 is 14 residues long. This chain's CDR3 is CASSIGQEVNEQFF. For the CDR3, the DNA is TGTGCCAGCAGCATAGGACAGGAGGTCAATGAGCAGTTCTTC.

The chain uses TRBV2 and TRBJ2-1; D unclear. This CDR3 region has 11 residues. The V and J ends lost 4 bases and 8 bases respectively, with 6 bases between them. Germline-derived CDR1 and CDR2 are SNHLY and FYNNEI. The DNA of the CDR3 is TGTGCCAGCAGTGCCTTTGATGAGCAGTTCTTC. Protein sequence: CASSAFDEQFF.

The chain employs TRBV6-5 and TRBJ2-3; 9 bases align to TRBD1. After removal of 8 bases from V and 7 bases from J, the junction contained 10 bases not matched to a gene. This CDR3 has 14 residues. Germline assignment: CDR1 MNHEY and CDR2 SVGAGI. The CDR3 DNA sequence: TGTGCCAGCGGGCCGGGACAGGGATCAAATACGCAGTATTTT. Protein sequence: CASGPGQGSNTQYF.

The V and J genes are TRBV7-9 and TRBJ1-1; D unclear. The CDR3 covers 13 residues. The V gene's germline CDR1 is SEHNR and CDR2 FQNEAQ (reference sequence). V lost 2 bases and J 4 bases, leaving 8 bases between the germline ends. CDR3 sequence reads: CASSLSGSTEAFF. The CDR3 nucleotides read TGTGCCAGCAGCTTAAGTGGATCCACTGAAGCTTTCTTT.

V usage is TRBV28 and J usage is TRBJ2-7; D may be TRBD1 (6 bases). The CDR3 is 13 residues long. Germline loops: CDR1 MDHEN, CDR2 SYDVKM. The V end lost 5 bases, the J end lost 7 bases, and 15 bases lay between the germline ends. The CDR3 DNA reads TGTGCCAGCAGTGAACCTCCGAGGGGGGAGCAGTACTTC. Its protein is CASSEPPRGEQYF.

This clone has more than one count but fewer than ten. The chain joins TRBV28 to TRBJ1-1; D remains unclear. V gave up 3 bases and J gave up 10 bases, with 12 bases separating them. The CDR3 extends over 12 amino acids. CDR1 MDHEN and CDR2 SYDVKM come from the germline V gene. CDR3 residues: CASSFATRPAFF. The CDR3 DNA follows: TGTGCCAGCAGTTTCGCGACCAGGCCAGCTTTCTTT.

This rearrangement joins TRBV19 to TRBJ1-1, with D uncertain. V lost 1 base and J lost 3, with 12 bases in between. This CDR3 contains 15 residues. Germline V CDR1 and CDR2: LNHDA, SQIVND (reference sequence). CDR3 residues: CASSIVAALDTEAFF. The CDR3, as DNA: TGTGCCAGTAGTATAGTCGCGGCCCTTGACACTGAAGCTTTCTTT.

This clone was detected only a few times. The chain recombines TRBV23-1 with TRBJ1-2, with TRBD1 as a possible D gene (5 bases). TRBV23-1 is known as an ORF, though its function is uncertain. This CDR3 comprises 15 residues. V was pared by 0 bases and J by 6 bases, with 14 bases between. CDR3 bases: TGCGCCAGCAGTCAATCGCAAAGGGGCAGAGATGGCTACACCTTC. Translated: CASSQSQRGRDGYTF.

This clone was seen a single time. This rearrangement joins TRBV5-1 to TRBJ2-2; D perhaps matches TRBD2 (5 bases). V was cut by 2 bases and J by 2 bases, with 10 bases left in between. CDR1 and CDR2 from the germline V gene are SGHRS and YFSETQ. The CDR3 consists of 15 residues. The CDR3, as DNA: TGCGCCAGCAGCTTCGAGCGGCCCAACACCGGGGAGCTGTTTTTT. This sequence encodes CASSFERPNTGELFF.

As DNA, the CDR3 is TGTGCCAGCAGCTTGGGGGAAGTAGGGACCCAGTACTTC. The encoded protein is CASSLGEVGTQYF. V is TRBV5-8 and J is TRBJ2-5; D remains unclear. This CDR3 has 13 amino acids. Germline CDR1 and CDR2: SGHTS and YDEGEE. V lost 0 bases, J lost 7 bases, and 10 bases lay in between.

This sequence joins TRBV6-5 and TRBJ2-2; 8 nucleotides agree with TRBD1. The germline V gene has CDR1 MNHEY and CDR2 SVGAGI. The CDR3 sequence is 15 residues long. The V and J ends lost 8 bases and 4 bases, in that order; junction bases with no gene match: 9. The CDR3 loop reads CASSPDRGLTGELFF. CDR3 nucleotide sequence: TGTGCCAGCTCCCCCGACAGGGGCCTCACCGGGGAGCTGTTTTTT.

This chain connects TRBV30 to TRBJ2-7, with D tentatively TRBD1 (5 bases). Germline lookup yields CDR1 GTSNPN and CDR2 SVGIG (reference sequence). This CDR3 comprises 11 residues. The V and J ends lost 8 bases and 7 bases respectively, with 15 bases between them. The CDR3: CAHQAGSEQYF. For the CDR3, the DNA is TGTGCCCACCAGGCAGGGTCAGAGCAGTACTTC.

This clone came up a few times. The V and J genes are TRBV28 and TRBJ2-7; D might be TRBD1 or TRBD2, each matching 5 bases. Trimming pared 3 bases from V and 4 bases from J, leaving 13 bases between. Germline V gene lookup returns CDR1 MDHEN and CDR2 SYDVKM. This CDR3 region has 14 residues. CDR3 sequence (DNA): TGTGCCAGCAGTTTCCTGAGGGGACCTTACGAGCAGTACTTC. It codes for CASSFLRGPYEQYF.